This T cell receptor (beta chain) was captured in a study of CD8+ T cells in alopecia areata. Turning to the study itself: It was oral tofacitinib, at 5 to 10 mg twice daily, that treated patients received. The study gave tofacitinib for 6 to 18 months, then 6 months off drug. Study observations and caveats: Lesional scalp, especially alopecia totalis/universalis, showed higher clonality than normal scalp. Shared TCR sequences were less clear between patients than in mice, possibly partly from HLA diversity.

RNA extraction was followed by reverse transcription into cDNA, which acted as the sequencing template. Profiling relied on immunoSEQ multiplex PCR, and the TCRdb table lists in-frame clones only, not all of them. The repertoire holds roughly 20,000 clones, 60% to 80% seen once, with 6% to 7.5% in the top ten. The V segment lost 0 bases and the J segment 4 bases; nucleotides outside the gene matches: 11. The CDR3 loop spans 18 amino acids. Germline assignment: CDR1 SGDLS and CDR2 YYNGEE. This clone was found a few times. Its antigen is unidentified. Peripheral blood samples and lesional scalp punch biopsies were obtained from alopecia areata patients.

J is TRBJ2-2 and V is TRBV9; 8 bases map to TRBD2. Sequencing was performed on skin, taken at week 0. The origin of this receptor is a human donor with alopecia areata. CDR3 amino acids: CASSVAGSGLEVTGELFF. The CDR3 DNA follows: TGTGCCAGCAGCGTAGCGGGATCGGGACTAGAGGTCACCGGGGAGCTGTTTTTT.